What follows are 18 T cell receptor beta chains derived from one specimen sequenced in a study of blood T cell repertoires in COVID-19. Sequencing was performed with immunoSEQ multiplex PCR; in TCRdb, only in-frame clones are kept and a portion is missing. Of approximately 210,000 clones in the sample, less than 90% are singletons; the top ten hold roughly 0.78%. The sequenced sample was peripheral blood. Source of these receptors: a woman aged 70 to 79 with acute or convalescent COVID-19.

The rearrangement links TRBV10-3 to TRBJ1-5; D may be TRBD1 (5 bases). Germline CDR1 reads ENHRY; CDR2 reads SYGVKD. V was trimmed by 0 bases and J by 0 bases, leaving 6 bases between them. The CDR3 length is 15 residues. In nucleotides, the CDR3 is TGTGCCATCAGTGAGTCCGGGGGTAGCAATCAGCCCCAGCATTTT. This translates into CAISESGGSNQPQHF.

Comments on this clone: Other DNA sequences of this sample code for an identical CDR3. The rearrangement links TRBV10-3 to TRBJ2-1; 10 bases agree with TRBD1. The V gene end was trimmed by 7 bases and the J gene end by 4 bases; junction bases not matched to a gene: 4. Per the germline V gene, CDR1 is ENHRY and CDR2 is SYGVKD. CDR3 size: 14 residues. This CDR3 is CAINRQGAYNEQFF. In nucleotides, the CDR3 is TGTGCCATCAATAGACAGGGGGCATACAATGAGCAGTTCTTC.

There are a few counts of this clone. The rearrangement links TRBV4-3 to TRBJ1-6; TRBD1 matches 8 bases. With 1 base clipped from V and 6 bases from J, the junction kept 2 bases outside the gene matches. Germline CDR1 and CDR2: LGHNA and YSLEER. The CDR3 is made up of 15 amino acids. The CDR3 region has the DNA TGCGCCAGCAGCCAAGTTCAGGGGGCTAATTCACCCCTCCACTTT. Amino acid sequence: CASSQVQGANSPLHF.

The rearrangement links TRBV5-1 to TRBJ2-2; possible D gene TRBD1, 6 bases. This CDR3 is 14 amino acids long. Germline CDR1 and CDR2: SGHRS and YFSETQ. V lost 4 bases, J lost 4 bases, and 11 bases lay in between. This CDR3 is CASSIQGTTGELFF. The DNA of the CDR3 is TGCGCCAGCAGCATCCAGGGGACCACCGGGGAGCTGTTTTTT.

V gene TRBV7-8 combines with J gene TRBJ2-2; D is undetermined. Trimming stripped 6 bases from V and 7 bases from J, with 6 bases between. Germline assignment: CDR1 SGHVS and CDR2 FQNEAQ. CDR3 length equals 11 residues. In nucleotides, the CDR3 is TGTGCCAGCAGTGTAGACGGGGAGCTGTTTTTT. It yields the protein CASSVDGELFF.

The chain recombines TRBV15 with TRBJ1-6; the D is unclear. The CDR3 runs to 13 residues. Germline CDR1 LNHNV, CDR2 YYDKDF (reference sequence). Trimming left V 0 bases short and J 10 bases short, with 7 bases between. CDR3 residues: CATSRETRSPLHF. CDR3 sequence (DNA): TGTGCCACCAGCAGAGAGACGAGGTCACCCCTCCACTTT.

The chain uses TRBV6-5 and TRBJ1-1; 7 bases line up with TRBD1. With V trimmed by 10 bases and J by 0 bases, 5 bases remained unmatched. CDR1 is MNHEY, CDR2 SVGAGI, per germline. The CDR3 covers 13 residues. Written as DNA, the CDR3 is TGTGCCACAAGAGGGGGCCTGAACACTGAAGCTTTCTTT. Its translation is CATRGGLNTEAFF.

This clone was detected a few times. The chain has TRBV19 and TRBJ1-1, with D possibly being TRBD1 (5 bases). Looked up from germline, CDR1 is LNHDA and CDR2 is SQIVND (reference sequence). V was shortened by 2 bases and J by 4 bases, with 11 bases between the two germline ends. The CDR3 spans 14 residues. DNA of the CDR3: TGTGCCAGTAGTATACCTAGGGGATCCACTGAAGCTTTCTTT. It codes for CASSIPRGSTEAFF.

CDR3 in amino acids: CASSEDRNYGYTF. CDR3 nucleotides: TGCGCCAGCAGTGAGGACAGAAACTATGGCTACACCTTC. The chain couples TRBV10-1 to TRBJ1-2; D possibly corresponds to TRBD1 (5 bases). The V end lost 2 bases, the J end lost 2 bases, and 6 bases lay between the germline ends. CDR3 length: 13 residues. The germline V gene encodes CDR1 WNHNN and CDR2 SYGVQD (reference sequence).

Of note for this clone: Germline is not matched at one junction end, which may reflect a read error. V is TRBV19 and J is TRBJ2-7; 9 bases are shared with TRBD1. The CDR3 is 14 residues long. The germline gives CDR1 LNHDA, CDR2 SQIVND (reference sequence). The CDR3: CASSLDRGTGEQYF. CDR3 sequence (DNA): TGTGCCAGTAGTCTAGACAGGGGGACGGGGGAGCAGTACTTC.

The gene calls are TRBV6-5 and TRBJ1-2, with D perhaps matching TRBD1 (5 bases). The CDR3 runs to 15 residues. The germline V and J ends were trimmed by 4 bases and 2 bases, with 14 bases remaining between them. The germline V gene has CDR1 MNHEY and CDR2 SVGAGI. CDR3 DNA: TGTGCCAGCAGTTCCCAGGATGGGGGGAACTATGGCTACACCTTC. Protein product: CASSSQDGGNYGYTF.

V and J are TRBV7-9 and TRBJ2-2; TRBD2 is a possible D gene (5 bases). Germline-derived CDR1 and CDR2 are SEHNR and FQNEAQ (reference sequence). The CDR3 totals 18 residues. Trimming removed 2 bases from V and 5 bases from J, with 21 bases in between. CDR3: CASSLYGPLARMTGELFF. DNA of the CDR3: TGTGCCAGCAGCTTATATGGTCCGCTAGCAAGAATGACCGGGGAGCTGTTTTTT.

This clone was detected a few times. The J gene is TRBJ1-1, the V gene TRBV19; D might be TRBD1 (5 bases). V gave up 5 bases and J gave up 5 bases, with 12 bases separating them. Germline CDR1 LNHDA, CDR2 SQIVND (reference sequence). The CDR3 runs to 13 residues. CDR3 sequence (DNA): TGTGCCAGTAGTCGGGACTGGAGGACTGAAGCTTTCTTT. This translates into CASSRDWRTEAFF.

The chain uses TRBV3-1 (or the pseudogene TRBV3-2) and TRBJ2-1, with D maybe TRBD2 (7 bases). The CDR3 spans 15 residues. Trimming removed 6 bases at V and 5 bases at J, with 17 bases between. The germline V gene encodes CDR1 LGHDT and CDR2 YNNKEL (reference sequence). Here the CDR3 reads CASRGGRERNNEQFF. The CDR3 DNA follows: TGTGCCAGCAGGGGGGGGCGGGAAAGAAACAATGAGCAGTTCTTC.

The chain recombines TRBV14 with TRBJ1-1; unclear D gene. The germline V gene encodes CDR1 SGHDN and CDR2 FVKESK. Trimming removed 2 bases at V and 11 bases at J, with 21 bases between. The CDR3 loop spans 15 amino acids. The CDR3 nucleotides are TGTGCCAGCAGCCAACAACACGGAACGGCCCTCAGGGCTTTCTTT. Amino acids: CASSQQHGTALRAFF.

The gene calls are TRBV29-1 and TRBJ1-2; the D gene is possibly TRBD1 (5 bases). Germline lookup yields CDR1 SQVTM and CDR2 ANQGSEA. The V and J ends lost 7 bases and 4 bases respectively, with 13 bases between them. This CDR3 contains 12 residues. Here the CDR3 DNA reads TGCAGCGCAACGACAGTGATCTATGGCTACACCTTC. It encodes CSATTVIYGYTF.

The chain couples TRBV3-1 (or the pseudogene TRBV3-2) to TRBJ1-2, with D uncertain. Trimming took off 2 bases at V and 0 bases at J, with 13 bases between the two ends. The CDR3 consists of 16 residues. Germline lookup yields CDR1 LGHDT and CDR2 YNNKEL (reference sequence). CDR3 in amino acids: CASSQRGSSSNYGYTF. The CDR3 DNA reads TGTGCCAGCAGCCAAAGAGGCAGCTCCTCTAACTATGGCTACACCTTC.

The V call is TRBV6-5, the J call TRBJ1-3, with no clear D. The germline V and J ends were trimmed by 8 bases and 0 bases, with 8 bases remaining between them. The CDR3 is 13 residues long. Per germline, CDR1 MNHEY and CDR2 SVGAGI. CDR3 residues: CASGQSSGNTIYF. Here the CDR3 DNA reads TGTGCCAGCGGCCAAAGCTCTGGAAACACCATATATTTT.